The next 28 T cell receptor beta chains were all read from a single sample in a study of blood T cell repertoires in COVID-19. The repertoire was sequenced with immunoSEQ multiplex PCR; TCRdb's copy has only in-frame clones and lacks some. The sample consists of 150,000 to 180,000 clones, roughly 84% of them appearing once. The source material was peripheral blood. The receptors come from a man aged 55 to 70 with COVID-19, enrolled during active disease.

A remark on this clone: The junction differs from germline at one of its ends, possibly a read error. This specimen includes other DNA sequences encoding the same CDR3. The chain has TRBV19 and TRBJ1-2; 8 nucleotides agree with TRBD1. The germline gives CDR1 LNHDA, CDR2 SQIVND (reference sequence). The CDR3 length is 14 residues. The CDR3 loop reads CASSPQGAGYGYTF. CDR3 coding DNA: TGCGCCAGTAGTCCGCAGGGGGCGGGCTATGGCTACACCTTC.

The CDR3 nucleotides are TGTGCCAGCAGCCCCCAGGGAAACACTGAAGCTTTCTTT. This translates into CASSPQGNTEAFF. V is TRBV11-3 and J is TRBJ1-1, with D possibly being TRBD1 (5 bases). Germline V lookup: CDR1 SGHNT, CDR2 YENEEA. The CDR3 covers 13 residues. V was clipped by 5 bases and J by 2 bases, with 9 bases between them.

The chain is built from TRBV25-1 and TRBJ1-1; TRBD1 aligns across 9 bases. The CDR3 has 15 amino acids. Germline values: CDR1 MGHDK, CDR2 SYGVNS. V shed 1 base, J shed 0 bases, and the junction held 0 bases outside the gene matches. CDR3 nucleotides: TGTGCCAGCAGTGAATGGACAGGGGTGAACACTGAAGCTTTCTTT. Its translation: CASSEWTGVNTEAFF.

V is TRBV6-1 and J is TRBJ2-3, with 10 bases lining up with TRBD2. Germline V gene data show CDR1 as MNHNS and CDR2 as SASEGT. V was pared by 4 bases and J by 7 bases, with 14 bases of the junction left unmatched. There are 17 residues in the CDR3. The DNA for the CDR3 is TGTGCCAGCAGTGCCTCTGCGGAGCTAGCGGGAGTAAATACGCAGTATTTT. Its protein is CASSASAELAGVNTQYF.

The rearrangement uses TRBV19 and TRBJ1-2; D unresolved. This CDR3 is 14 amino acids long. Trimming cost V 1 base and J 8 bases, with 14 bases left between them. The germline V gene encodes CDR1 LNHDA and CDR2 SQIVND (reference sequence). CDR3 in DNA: TGTGCCAGTAGTATAGGTCACAGTGTAAAGGGCTACACCTTC. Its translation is CASSIGHSVKGYTF.

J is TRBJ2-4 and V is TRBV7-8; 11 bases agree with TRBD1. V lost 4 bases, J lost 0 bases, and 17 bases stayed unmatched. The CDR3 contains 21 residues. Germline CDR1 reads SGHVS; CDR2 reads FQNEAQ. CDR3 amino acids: CASSSWGGDRGFLIAKNIQYF. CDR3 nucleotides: TGTGCCAGCAGCTCCTGGGGAGGGGACAGGGGGTTTCTAATAGCCAAAAACATTCAGTACTTC.

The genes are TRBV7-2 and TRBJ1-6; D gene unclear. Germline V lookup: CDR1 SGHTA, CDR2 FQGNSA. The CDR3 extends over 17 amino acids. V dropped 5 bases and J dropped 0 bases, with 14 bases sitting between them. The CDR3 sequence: CASSPLPVSSYNSPLHF. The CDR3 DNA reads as TGTGCCAGCAGCCCCCTCCCCGTGAGCTCCTATAATTCACCCCTCCACTTT.

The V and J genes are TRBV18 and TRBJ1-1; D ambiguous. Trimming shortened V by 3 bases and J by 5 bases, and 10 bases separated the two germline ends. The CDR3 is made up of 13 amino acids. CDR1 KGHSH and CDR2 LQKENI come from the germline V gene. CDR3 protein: CASSPGGRTEAFF. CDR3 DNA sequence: TGTGCCAGCTCACCTGGAGGGCGGACTGAAGCTTTCTTT. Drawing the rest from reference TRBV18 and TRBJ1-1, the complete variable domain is NAGVMQNPRHLVRRRGQEARLRCSPMKGHSHVYWYRQLPEEGLKFMVYLQKENIIDESGMPKERFSAEFPKEGPSILRIQQVVRGDSAAYFCASSPGGRTEAFFGQGTRLTVV.

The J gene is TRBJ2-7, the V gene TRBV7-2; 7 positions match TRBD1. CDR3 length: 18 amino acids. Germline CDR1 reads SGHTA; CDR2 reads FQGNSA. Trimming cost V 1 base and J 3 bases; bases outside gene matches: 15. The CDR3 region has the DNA TGTGCCAGCAGCTTAGAGAGGGACCGGCGGCAGGGGGACTACGAGCAGTACTTC. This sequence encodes CASSLERDRRQGDYEQYF.

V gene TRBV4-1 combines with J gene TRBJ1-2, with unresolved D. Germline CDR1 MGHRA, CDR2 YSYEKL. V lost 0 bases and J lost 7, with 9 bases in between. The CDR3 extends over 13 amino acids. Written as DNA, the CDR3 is TGCGCCAGCAGCCAAGATAACTCACGTGGCTACACCTTC. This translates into CASSQDNSRGYTF.

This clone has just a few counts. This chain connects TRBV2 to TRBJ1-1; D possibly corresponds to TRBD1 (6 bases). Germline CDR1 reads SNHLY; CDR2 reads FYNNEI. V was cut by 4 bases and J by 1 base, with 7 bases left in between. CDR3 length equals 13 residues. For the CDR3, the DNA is TGTGCCAGCAGTGCAGGGGAGAACACTGAAGCTTTCTTT. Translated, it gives CASSAGENTEAFF. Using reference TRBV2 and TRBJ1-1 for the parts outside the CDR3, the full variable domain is EPEVTQTPSHQVTQMGQEVILRCVPISNHLYFYWYRQILGQKVEFLVSFYNNEISEKSEIFDDQFSVERPDGSNFTLKIRSTKLEDSAMYFCASSAGENTEAFFGQGTRLTVV.

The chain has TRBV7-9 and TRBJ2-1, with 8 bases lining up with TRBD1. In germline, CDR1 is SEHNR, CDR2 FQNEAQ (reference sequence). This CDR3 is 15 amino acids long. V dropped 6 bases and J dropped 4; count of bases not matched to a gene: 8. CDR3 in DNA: TGTGCCAGCAGTTTGGCAGGGGGCGCATACAATGAGCAGTTCTTC. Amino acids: CASSLAGGAYNEQFF.

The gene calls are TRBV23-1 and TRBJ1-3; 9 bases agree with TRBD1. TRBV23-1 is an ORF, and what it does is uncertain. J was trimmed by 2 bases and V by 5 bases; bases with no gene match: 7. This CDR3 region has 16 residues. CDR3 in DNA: TGCGCCAGCAGTAGATGGGACAGGGTAACTGGAAACACCATATATTTT. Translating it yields CASSRWDRVTGNTIYF.

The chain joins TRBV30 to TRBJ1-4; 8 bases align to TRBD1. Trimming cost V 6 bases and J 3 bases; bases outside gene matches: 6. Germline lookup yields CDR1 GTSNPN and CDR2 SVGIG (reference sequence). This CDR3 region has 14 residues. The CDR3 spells CACRGRGANEKLFF. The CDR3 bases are TGTGCCTGCAGGGGGCGCGGGGCTAATGAAAAACTGTTTTTT.

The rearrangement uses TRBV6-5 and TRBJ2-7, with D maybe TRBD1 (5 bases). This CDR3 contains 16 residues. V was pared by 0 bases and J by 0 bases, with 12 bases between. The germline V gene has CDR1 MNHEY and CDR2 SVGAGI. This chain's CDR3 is CASSYSTGASSYEQYF. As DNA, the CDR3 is TGTGCCAGCAGTTACTCAACAGGTGCAAGCTCCTACGAGCAGTACTTC.

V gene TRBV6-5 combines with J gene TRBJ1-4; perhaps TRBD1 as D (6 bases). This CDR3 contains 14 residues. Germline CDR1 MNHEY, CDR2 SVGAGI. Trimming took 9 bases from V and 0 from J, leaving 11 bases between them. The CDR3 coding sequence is TGTGCCAGTTCCAGGACAGCAACTAATGAAAAACTGTTTTTT. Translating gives CASSRTATNEKLFF.

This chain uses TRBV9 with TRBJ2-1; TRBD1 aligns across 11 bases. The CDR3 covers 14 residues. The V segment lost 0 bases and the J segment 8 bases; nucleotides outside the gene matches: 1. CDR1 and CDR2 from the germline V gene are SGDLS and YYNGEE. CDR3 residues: CASSVGTGGHEQFF. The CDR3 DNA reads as TGTGCCAGCAGCGTAGGGACAGGGGGCCATGAGCAGTTCTTC.

DNA of the CDR3: TGTGCCAGTAGTACACGGACCCCGGGGATTCGTGGCACTGAAGCTTTCTTT. Encoded protein: CASSTRTPGIRGTEAFF. The rearrangement links TRBV19 to TRBJ1-1; D call uncertain. Germline values: CDR1 LNHDA, CDR2 SQIVND (reference sequence). CDR3 length: 17 residues. The V end lost 4 bases, the J end lost 4 bases, and 22 bases lay between the germline ends.

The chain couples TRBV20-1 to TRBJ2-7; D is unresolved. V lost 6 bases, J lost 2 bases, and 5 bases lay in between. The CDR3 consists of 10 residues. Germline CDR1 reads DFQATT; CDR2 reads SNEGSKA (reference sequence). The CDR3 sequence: CSAKTYEQYF. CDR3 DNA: TGCAGTGCCAAAACCTACGAGCAGTACTTC.

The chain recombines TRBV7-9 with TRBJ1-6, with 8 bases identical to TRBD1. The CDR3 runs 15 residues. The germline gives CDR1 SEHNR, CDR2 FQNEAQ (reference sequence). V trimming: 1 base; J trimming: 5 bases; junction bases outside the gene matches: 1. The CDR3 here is CASSLGTGNNSPLHF. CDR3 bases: TGTGCCAGCAGCTTAGGGACAGGGAATAATTCACCCCTCCACTTT.

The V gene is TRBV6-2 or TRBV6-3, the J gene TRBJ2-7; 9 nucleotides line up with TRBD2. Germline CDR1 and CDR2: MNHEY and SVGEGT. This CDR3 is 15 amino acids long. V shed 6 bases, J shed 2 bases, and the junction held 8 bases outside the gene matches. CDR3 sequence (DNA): TGTGCCAGCAGCTCCGGTAGCGGGGGAACCTACGAGCAGTACTTC. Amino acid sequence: CASSSGSGGTYEQYF.

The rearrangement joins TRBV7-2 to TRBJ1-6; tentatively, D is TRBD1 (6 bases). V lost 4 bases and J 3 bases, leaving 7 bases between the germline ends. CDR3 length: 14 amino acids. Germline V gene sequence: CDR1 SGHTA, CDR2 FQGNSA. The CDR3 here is CASSSDSYNSPLHF. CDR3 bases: TGTGCCAGCAGCTCGGACAGCTATAATTCACCCCTCCACTTT.

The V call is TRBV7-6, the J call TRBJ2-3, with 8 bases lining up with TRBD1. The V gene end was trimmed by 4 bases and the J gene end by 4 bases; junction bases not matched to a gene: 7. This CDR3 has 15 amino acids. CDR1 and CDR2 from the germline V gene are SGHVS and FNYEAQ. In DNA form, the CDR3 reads TGTGCCAGCAGCTCTCGGACAGGGATTTCAGATACGCAGTATTTT. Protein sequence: CASSSRTGISDTQYF.

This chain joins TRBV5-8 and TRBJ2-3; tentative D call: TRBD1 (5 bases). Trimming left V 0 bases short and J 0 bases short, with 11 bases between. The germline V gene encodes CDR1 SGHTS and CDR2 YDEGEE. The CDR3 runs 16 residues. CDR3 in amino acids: CASSLVQASSTDTQYF. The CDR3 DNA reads TGTGCCAGCAGCTTGGTACAGGCCTCTAGCACAGATACGCAGTATTTT.

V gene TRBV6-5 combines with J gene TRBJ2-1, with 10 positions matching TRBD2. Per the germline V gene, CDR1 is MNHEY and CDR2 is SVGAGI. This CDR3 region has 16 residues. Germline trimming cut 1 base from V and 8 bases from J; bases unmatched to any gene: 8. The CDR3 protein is CASSYFSASGRDEQFF. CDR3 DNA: TGTGCCAGCAGTTACTTTTCCGCTAGCGGGAGAGATGAGCAGTTCTTC.

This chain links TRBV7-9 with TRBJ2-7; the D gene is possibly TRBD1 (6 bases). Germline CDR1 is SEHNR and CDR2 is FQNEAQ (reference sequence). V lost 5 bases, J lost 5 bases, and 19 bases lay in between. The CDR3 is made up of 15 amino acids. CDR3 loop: CASSGKSGAGDEQYF. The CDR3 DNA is TGTGCCAGCAGCGGAAAATCTGGGGCAGGGGACGAGCAGTACTTC.

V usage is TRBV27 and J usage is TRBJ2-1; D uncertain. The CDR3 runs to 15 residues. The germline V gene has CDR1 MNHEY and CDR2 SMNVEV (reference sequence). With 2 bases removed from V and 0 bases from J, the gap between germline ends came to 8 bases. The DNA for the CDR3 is TGTGCCAGCAGTTTAAGCTACAGCTCCTACAATGAGCAGTTCTTC. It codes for CASSLSYSSYNEQFF.

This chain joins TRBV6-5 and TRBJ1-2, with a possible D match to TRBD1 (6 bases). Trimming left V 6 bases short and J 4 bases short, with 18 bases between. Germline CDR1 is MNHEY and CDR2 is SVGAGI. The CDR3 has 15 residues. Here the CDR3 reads CASSSYTTGLYGYTF. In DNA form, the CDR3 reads TGTGCCAGCAGCTCATATACGACAGGCCTCTATGGCTACACCTTC.